The 8 T cell receptor beta chains given below trace back to one sample, sequenced in a study of T cell responses to AZD1222 COVID-19 vaccine. The table came from immunoSEQ multiplex PCR; TCRdb's copy has only in-frame clones and leaves some out. Among 90,000 to 130,000 clones listed, about 90% were seen once. The sample here was peripheral blood, taken 28 days after the second AZD1222 dose. These receptors were collected from an adult who received the AZD1222 COVID-19 vaccine.

CDR3 residues: CASSLGGAWGYTF. In nucleotides, the CDR3 is TGTGCCAGCAGTTTAGGGGGGGCGTGGGGCTACACCTTC. The rearrangement joins TRBV12-3 or TRBV12-4 to TRBJ1-2; D perhaps matches TRBD1 (6 bases). The CDR3 is 13 amino acids. Trimming stripped 1 base from V and 8 bases from J, with 11 bases between.

This clone occurred a few times. The V gene is TRBV10-3, the J gene TRBJ1-1, with D perhaps TRBD1 (6 bases). Germline V gives CDR1 ENHRY, CDR2 SYGVKD. V dropped 4 bases and J dropped 3 bases, with 12 bases sitting between them. This CDR3 is 14 amino acids long. Here the CDR3 reads CAISAGGADTEAFF. The DNA for the CDR3 is TGTGCCATCAGTGCCGGGGGGGCGGACACTGAAGCTTTCTTT.

The chain is built from TRBV2 and TRBJ1-5, with D unresolved. Germline loops: CDR1 SNHLY, CDR2 FYNNEI. The CDR3 consists of 15 residues. Trimming left V 6 bases short and J 0 bases short, with 12 bases between. The CDR3 bases are TGTGCCAGCAGCCCGCCACCCGATAGCAATCAGCCCCAGCATTTT. Translating gives CASSPPPDSNQPQHF.

This rearrangement joins TRBV9 to TRBJ2-7; D unresolved. Germline loops: CDR1 SGDLS, CDR2 YYNGEE. The CDR3 extends over 12 amino acids. V was cut by 5 bases and J by 5 bases, with 11 bases left in between. As DNA, the CDR3 is TGTGCCAGCAGTAAAGACCTTCACGAGCAGTACTTC. This codes for CASSKDLHEQYF.

V and J are TRBV30 and TRBJ2-2; 7 nucleotides agree with TRBD1. Trimming cost V 4 bases and J 1 base; bases outside gene matches: 9. Germline assignment: CDR1 GTSNPN and CDR2 SVGIG (reference sequence). The CDR3 totals 16 residues. The CDR3 nucleotides are TGTGCCTGGAACCCCGAGGACAGGTTGAACACCGGGGAGCTGTTTTTT. This sequence encodes CAWNPEDRLNTGELFF.

This rearrangement joins TRBV21-1 to TRBJ1-6. TRBV21-1 is noted as a pseudogene. CDR3 size: 17 residues. The CDR3 protein is CASSKWTGRRYNSPLHF. The CDR3 region has the DNA TGTGCCAGCAGCAAATGGACGGGACGGCGGTATAATTCACCCCTCCACTTT.

This chain joins TRBV19 and TRBJ1-2, with D tentatively TRBD1 (6 bases). Trimming took off 4 bases at V and 6 bases at J, with 6 bases between the two ends. This CDR3 spans 11 amino acids. Germline CDR1 is LNHDA and CDR2 is SQIVND (reference sequence). DNA of the CDR3: TGTGCCAGTAGTAAGGGGGATGGCTACACCTTC. It encodes CASSKGDGYTF.

The chain has TRBV6-5 and TRBJ2-2; D unclear. Germline-derived CDR1 and CDR2 are MNHEY and SVGAGI. Trimming took 7 bases from V and 5 from J, leaving 11 bases between them. The CDR3 is 13 amino acids. The CDR3 region is CASKGLGTGELFF. CDR3 nucleotides: TGTGCCAGCAAGGGCCTTGGGACCGGGGAGCTGTTTTTT.